The next 11 T cell receptor beta chains were all read from a single sample in a study of identical twins listed by TCRdb under 2016. The protocol used for the library was 5' RACE. Sequenced using an Illumina HiSeq 2000. TCRdb itself trimmed the public reads at Q25 with fastp, ran MiXCR and retained productive beta chains. Records with the same CDR3 protein are collapsed into one entry carrying the most frequent genes and DNA. The sample table shows around 280,000 distinct CDR3 sequences, and more than 6.5% are seen once. Jointly, the top ten make up over 2% of the sample. A further study also used this sample, focusing on yellow fever vaccine responses in identical twins.

What was sequenced was memory (CD45RO+) T cells sorted from blood. What this sample's cell subset or site label stands for: CD45RO+ enriched T cells. Receptors originate from a woman younger than 35 in good health.

This clonotype was counted ten times or more. The CDR3 sequence is CASSSRSRLAQEETQYF. In DNA, the CDR3 is TGTGCCAGCAGTTCCCGAAGCCGACTAGCGCAAGAAGAGACCCAGTACTTC. The chain carries TRBV28 and TRBJ2-5; 8 positions match TRBD2. With 4 bases clipped from V and 3 bases from J, the junction kept 13 bases outside the gene matches. The CDR3 runs 17 residues. Germline V gives CDR1 MDHEN, CDR2 SYDVKM.

The V and J genes are TRBV10-1 and TRBJ2-1, with a possible D match to TRBD2 (6 bases). This CDR3 contains 15 residues. V was cut by 4 bases and J by 2 bases, with 12 bases left in between. Germline V gene lookup returns CDR1 WNHNN and CDR2 SYGVQD (reference sequence). The chain's CDR3 is CASSAGTQTYNEQFF. In DNA, the CDR3 is TGCGCCAGCAGTGCCGGGACTCAAACCTACAATGAGCAGTTCTTC.

This clonotype appeared many times. This chain links TRBV5-1 with TRBJ1-4, with D possibly TRBD1 on 6 matching bases. Trimming cost V 0 bases and J 0 bases, with 12 bases left between them. The CDR3 loop spans 17 amino acids. Germline V gene lookup returns CDR1 SGHRS and CDR2 YFSETQ. The chain's CDR3 is CASSLGGTSSTNEKLFF. CDR3 coding DNA: TGCGCCAGCAGCTTGGGGGGGACATCATCAACTAATGAAAAACTGTTTTTT.

This clonotype was recorded many times. The chain uses TRBV20-1 and TRBJ2-5; the match to TRBD1 covers 7 bases. The ends lost 6 bases at V and 3 bases at J; junction bases unmatched: 7. Germline values: CDR1 DFQATT, CDR2 SNEGSKA (reference sequence). This CDR3 has 13 amino acids. The CDR3 sequence is CSAQDRIEETQYF. In DNA, the CDR3 is TGCAGTGCCCAGGACAGGATTGAAGAGACCCAGTACTTC.

This clonotype was observed a few times. The rearrangement links TRBV6-5 to TRBJ1-1; D remains unclear. This CDR3 has 15 residues. The V gene lost 2 bases and the J gene lost 3 bases, with 13 bases spanning the gap. Germline V gene lookup returns CDR1 MNHEY and CDR2 SVGAGI. This CDR3 reads CASSYAPRADTEAFF. CDR3 bases: TGTGCCAGCAGTTACGCCCCACGGGCAGACACTGAAGCTTTCTTT.

In the case of this clonotype: Given a much more abundant clone one base away, this may be a read error. This chain uses TRBV2 with TRBJ2-1; 7 nucleotides align to TRBD2. Germline V gene data show CDR1 as SNHLY and CDR2 as FYNNEI. This CDR3 has 18 residues. The CDR3 here is CTSSHGGSMISSYNEQFF. DNA of the CDR3: TGTACCAGCAGTCACGGGGGGTCCATGATAAGCTCCTACAATGAGCAGTTCTTC.

The V and J genes are TRBV5-5 and TRBJ2-7, with TRBD2 matching 13 bases. This CDR3 region has 14 residues. From germline, CDR1 is SGHKS and CDR2 YYEKEE (reference sequence). The V gene end was trimmed by 4 bases and the J gene end by 7 bases; junction bases not matched to a gene: 5. CDR3 nucleotides: TGTGCCAGCAGCCTAGGACTAGCGGGAGCTGAGCAGTACTTC. Translating it yields CASSLGLAGAEQYF.

This clonotype was seen at least ten times. V gene TRBV29-1 combines with J gene TRBJ2-3; 10 positions match TRBD2. Germline CDR1 is SQVTM and CDR2 is ANQGSEA. Trimming removed 7 bases from V and 0 bases from J; junction bases left unmatched: 10. The CDR3 is 16 amino acids. The CDR3: CSGQRGGATSTDTQYF. CDR3 bases: TGCAGCGGCCAGCGGGGGGGGGCTACTAGCACAGATACGCAGTATTTT.

CDR3 sequence: CASSLQTGANTGELFF. The CDR3 bases are TGTGCCAGCAGCTTACAGACAGGCGCGAACACCGGGGAGCTGTTTTTT. J is TRBJ2-2 and V is TRBV9; the D gene is possibly TRBD1 (6 bases). The CDR3 extends over 16 amino acids. Germline V gene data show CDR1 as SGDLS and CDR2 as YYNGEE. With 4 bases removed from V and 0 bases from J, the gap between germline ends came to 13 bases. The full variable domain, with the rest looked up from reference TRBV9 and TRBJ2-2, is DSGVTQTPKHLITATGQRVTLRCSPRSGDLSVYWYQQSLDQGLQFLIQYYNGEERAKGNILERFSAQQFPDLHSELNLSSLELGDSALYFCASSLQTGANTGELFFGEGSRLTVL.

The chain uses TRBV7-6 and TRBJ2-2; 7 bases are shared with TRBD1. Germline CDR1 reads SGHVS; CDR2 reads FNYEAQ. The CDR3 runs 15 residues. V was pared by 1 base and J by 4 bases, with 3 bases of the junction left unmatched. CDR3 region: CASSLVQGVTGELFF. The DNA for the CDR3 is TGTGCCAGCAGCTTAGTTCAGGGGGTCACCGGGGAGCTGTTTTTT.

The chain carries TRBV2 and TRBJ1-6; no definite D call. The CDR3 spans 11 residues. Germline assignment: CDR1 SNHLY and CDR2 FYNNEI. V lost 1 base to trimming and J lost 11 bases, with 3 bases between them. As DNA, the CDR3 is TGTGCCAGCAGTGAAGTGACACCCCTCCACTTT. This translates into CASSEVTPLHF.